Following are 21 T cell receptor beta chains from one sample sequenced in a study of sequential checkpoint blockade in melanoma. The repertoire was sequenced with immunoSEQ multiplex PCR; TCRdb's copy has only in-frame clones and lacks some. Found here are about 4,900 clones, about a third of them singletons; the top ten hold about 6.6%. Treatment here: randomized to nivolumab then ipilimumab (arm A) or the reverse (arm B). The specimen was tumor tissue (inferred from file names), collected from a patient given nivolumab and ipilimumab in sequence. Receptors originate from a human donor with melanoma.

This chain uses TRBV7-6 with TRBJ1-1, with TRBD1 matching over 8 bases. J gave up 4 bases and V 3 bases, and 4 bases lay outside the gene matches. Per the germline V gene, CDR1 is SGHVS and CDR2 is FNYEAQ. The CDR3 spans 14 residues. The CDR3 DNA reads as TGTGCCAGCAGCTTGATGCAGGGGGCCACTGAAGCTTTCTTT. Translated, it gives CASSLMQGATEAFF.

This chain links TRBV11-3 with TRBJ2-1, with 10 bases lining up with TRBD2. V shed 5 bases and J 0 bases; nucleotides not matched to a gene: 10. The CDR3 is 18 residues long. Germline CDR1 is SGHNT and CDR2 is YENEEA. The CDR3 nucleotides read TGTGCCAGCAGCCCCGGACTAGCGGAAAAGAGCTCCTACAATGAGCAGTTCTTC. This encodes CASSPGLAEKSSYNEQFF.

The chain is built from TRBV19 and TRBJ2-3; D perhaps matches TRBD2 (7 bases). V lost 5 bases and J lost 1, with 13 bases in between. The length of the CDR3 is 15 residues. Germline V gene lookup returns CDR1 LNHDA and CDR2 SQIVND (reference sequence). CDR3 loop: CASSWGGPRTDTQYF. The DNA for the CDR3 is TGTGCCAGTAGTTGGGGGGGCCCTCGCACAGATACGCAGTATTTT.

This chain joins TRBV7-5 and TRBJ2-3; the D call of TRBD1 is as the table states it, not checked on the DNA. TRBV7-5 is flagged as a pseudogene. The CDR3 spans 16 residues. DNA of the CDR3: TGTGCCAGCAGCCCCGGTGGGACAGTTTTCCGAGATACGCAGTATTTT. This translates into CASSPGGTVFRDTQYF.

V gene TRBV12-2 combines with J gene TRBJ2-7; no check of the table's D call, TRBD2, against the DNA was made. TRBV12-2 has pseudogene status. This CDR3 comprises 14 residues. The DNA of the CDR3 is TGTGCAAGTCGCTTTGCTAAGCGAATCTACGAGCAGTACTTC. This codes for CASRFAKRIYEQYF.

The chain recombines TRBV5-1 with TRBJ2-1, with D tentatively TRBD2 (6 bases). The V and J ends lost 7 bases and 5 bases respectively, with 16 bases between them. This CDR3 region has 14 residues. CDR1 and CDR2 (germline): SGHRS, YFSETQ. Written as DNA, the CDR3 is TGCGCCAGCTCCCTGGGGGGAGCGGACAATGAGCAGTTCTTC. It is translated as CASSLGGADNEQFF.

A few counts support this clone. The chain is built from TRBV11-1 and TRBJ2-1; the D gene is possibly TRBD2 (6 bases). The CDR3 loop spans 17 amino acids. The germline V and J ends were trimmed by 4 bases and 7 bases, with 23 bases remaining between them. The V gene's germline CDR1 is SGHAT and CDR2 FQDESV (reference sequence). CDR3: CASSSSHSEGVENEQFF. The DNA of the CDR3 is TGTGCCAGCAGCTCGTCCCACTCGGAGGGAGTGGAGAATGAGCAGTTCTTC.

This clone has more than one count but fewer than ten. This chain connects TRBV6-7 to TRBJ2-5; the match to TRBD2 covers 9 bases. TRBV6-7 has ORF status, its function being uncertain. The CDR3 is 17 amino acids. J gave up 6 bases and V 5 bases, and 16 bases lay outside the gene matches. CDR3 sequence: CASSELGGGRAIKTQYF. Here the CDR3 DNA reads TGTGCCAGCAGTGAATTAGGAGGCGGGAGGGCCATAAAGACCCAGTACTTC.

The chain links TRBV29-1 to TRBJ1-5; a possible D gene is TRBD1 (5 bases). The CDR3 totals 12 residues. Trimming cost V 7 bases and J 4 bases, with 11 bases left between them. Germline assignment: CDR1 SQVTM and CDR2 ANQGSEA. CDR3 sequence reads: CSAQDPNQPQHF. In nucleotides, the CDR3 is TGCAGCGCACAGGATCCTAATCAGCCCCAGCATTTT.

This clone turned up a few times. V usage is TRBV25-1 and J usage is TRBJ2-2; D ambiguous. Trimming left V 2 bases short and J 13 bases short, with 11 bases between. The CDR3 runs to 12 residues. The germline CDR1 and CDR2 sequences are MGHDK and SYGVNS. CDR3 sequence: CASSETPKGLFF. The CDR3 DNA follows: TGTGCCAGCAGTGAAACTCCCAAGGGGCTGTTTTTT.

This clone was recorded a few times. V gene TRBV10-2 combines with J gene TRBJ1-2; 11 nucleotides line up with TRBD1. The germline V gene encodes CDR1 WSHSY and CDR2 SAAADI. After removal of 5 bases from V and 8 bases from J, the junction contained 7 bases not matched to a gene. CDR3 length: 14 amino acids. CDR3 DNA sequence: TGCGCCAGCAGTTACGGGGACAGGGGGGGAGGCTACACCTTC. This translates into CASSYGDRGGGYTF.

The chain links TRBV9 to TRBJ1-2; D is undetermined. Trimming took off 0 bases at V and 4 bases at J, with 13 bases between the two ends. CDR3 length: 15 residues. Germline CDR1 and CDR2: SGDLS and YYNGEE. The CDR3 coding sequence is TGTGCCAGCAGCGTAGAAGGCAGTGGAGGCTATGGCTACACCTTC. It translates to CASSVEGSGGYGYTF.

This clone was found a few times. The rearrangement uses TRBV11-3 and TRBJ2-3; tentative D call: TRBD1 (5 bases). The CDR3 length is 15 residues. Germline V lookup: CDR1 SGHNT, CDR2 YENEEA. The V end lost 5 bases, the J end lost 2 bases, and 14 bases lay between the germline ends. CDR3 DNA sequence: TGTGCCAGCAGCAGGGGTATCGCCGTCACAGATACGCAGTATTTT. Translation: CASSRGIAVTDTQYF.

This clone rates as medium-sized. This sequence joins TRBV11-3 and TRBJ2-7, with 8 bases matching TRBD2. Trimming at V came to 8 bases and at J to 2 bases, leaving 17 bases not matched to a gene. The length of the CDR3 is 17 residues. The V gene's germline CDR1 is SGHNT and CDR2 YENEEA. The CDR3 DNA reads TGTGCCAGCGGATCCTTAACCCGAAGCGGGAGCCCCTACGAGCAGTACTTC. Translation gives CASGSLTRSGSPYEQYF.

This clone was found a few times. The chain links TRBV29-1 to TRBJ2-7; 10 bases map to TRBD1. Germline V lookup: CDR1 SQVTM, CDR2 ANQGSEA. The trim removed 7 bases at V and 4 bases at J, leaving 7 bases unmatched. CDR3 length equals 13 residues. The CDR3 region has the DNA TGCAGCGCGACCCGGACAGGGGGTTACGAGCAGTACTTC. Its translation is CSATRTGGYEQYF.

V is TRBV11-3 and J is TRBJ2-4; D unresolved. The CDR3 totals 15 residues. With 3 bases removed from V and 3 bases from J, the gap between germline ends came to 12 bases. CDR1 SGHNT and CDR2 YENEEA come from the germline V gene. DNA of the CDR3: TGTGCCAGCAGCTTGCGATATGAAGGCAAAAACATTCAGTACTTC. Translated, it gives CASSLRYEGKNIQYF.

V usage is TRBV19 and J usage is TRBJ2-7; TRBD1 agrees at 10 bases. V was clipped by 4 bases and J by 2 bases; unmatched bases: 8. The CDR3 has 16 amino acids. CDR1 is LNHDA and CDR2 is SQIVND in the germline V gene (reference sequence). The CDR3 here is CASSRQGAFAPYEQYF. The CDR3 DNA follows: TGTGCCAGTAGTAGACAGGGGGCCTTCGCCCCCTACGAGCAGTACTTC.

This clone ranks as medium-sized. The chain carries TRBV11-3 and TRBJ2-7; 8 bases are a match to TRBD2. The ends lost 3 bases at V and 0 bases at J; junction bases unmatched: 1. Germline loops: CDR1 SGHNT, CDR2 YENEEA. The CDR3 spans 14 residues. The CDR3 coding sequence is TGTGCCAGCAGCTTTAGCGGGAACTCCTACGAGCAGTACTTC. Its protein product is CASSFSGNSYEQYF.

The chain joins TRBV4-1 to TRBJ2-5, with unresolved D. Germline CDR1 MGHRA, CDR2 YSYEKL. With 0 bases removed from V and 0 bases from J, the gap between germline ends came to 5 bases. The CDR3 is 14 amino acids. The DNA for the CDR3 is TGCGCCAGCAGCCAAGATACAGACCAAGAGACCCAGTACTTC. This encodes CASSQDTDQETQYF.

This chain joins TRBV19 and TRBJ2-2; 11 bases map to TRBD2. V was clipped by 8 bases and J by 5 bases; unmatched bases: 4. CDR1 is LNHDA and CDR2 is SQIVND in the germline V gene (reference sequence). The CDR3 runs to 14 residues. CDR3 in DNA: TGTGCCAGTCGTAGCGGGAGGGAGACCGGGGAGCTGTTTTTT. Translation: CASRSGRETGELFF.

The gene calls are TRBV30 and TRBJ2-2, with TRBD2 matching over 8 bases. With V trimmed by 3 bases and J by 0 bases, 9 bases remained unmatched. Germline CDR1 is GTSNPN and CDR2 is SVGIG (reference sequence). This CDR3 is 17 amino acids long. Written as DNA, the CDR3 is TGTGCCTGGAGGAGTGGGGCGGGAGGAACGAACACCGGGGAGCTGTTTTTT. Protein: CAWRSGAGGTNTGELFF.